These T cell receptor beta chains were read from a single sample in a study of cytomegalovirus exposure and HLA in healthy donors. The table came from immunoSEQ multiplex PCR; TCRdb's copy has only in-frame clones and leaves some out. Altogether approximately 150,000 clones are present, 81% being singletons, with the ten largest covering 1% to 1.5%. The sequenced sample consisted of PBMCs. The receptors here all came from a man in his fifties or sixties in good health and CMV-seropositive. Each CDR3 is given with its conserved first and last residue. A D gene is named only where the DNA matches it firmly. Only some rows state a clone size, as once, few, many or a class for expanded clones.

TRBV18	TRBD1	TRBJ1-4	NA	CASSSTGGGEKLFF	TGTGCCAGCTCCTCAACAGGGGGCGGTGAAAAACTGTTTTTT
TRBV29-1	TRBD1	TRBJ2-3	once	CSAAGGDTQYF	TGCAGCGCCGCAGGGGGAGATACGCAGTATTTT
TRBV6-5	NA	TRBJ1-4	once	CASSEQGYEKLFF	TGTGCCAGCAGTGAGCAGGGTTATGAAAAACTGTTTTTT
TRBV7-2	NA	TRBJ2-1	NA	CASRTVGGPSSHEQFF	TGTGCCAGCAGAACCGTGGGGGGGCCGTCTAGCCATGAGCAGTTCTTC
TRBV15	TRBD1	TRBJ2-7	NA	CATSRGGGTGVEQYF	TGTGCCACCAGCAGAGGGGGGGGGACAGGGGTCGAGCAGTACTTC
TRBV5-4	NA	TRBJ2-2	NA	CASSSRWGGASEDTGELFF	TGTGCCAGCAGCTCCCGTTGGGGGGGGGCGTCGGAAGACACCGGGGAGCTGTTTTTT
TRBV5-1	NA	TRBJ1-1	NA	CASSLEGATEAFF	TGCGCCAGCAGCTTGGAAGGGGCCACTGAAGCTTTCTTT
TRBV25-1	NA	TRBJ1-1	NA	CASSAAGNTEAFF	TGTGCCAGCAGTGCTGCGGGGAACACTGAAGCTTTCTTT
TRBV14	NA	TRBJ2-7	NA	CASSHWGRVDEQYF	TGTGCCAGCAGCCACTGGGGGCGGGTGGACGAGCAGTACTTC
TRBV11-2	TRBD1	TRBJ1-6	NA	CASSPHLVGQSPLHF	TGTGCCAGCAGCCCCCATTTGGTGGGACAGTCACCCCTCCACTTT
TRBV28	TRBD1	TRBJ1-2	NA	CASSPNGRGEGYTF	TGTGCCAGCAGCCCTAACGGCAGGGGGGAGGGCTACACCTTC
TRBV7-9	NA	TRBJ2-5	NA	CASSLAGPRAETQYF	TGTGCCAGCAGCTTAGCGGGTCCCAGGGCTGAGACCCAGTACTTC
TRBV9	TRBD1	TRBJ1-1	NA	CASSAARQGNTEAFF	TGTGCCAGCAGCGCAGCCCGACAGGGGAACACTGAAGCTTTCTTT
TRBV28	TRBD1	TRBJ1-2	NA	CASSMTGSIFYGYTF	TGTGCCAGCAGTATGACAGGGTCGATCTTCTATGGCTACACCTTC
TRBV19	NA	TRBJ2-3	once	CASLDGGAGDTQYF	TGTGCCAGTTTGGATGGCGGGGCGGGAGATACGCAGTATTTT
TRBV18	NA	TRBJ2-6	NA	CASSHRGTGANVLTF	TGTGCCAGCTCGCATAGGGGGACCGGGGCCAACGTCCTGACTTTC
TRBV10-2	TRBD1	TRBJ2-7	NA	CASRGTGSYEQYF	TGCGCCAGCAGGGGGACAGGGTCCTACGAGCAGTACTTC
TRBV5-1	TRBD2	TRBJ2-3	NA	CASSLEGLAGGLDTQYF	TGCGCCAGCAGCTTGGAGGGGCTAGCGGGGGGATTGGATACGCAGTATTTT
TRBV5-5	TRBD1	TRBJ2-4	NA	CASSLAEGAVAKNIQYF	TGTGCCAGCAGCTTGGCCGAGGGGGCGGTAGCCAAAAACATTCAGTACTTC
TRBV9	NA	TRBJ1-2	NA	CASSAGQTYGYTF	TGTGCCAGCAGCGCGGGACAAACCTATGGCTACACCTTC
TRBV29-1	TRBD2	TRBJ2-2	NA	CSVVGLEGGELFF	TGCAGCGTTGTGGGACTAGAAGGCGGGGAGCTGTTTTTT
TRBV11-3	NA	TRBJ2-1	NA	CASSLDRLNEQFF	TGTGCCAGCAGCTTGGACAGACTAAATGAGCAGTTCTTC
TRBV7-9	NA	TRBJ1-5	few	CASSNNGNQPQHF	TGTGCCAGCAGTAACAATGGCAATCAGCCCCAGCATTTT
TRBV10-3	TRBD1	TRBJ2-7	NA	CATTPGTGVTYEQYF	TGTGCCACCACCCCCGGGACAGGGGTGACCTACGAGCAGTACTTC
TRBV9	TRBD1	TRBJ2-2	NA	CASSLDRVVRELFF	TGTGCCAGCAGCTTGGACAGGGTTGTTAGGGAGCTGTTTTTT
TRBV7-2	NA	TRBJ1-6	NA	CASSLGPGNSPLHF	TGTGCCAGCAGCTTAGGCCCAGGGAATTCACCCCTCCACTTT
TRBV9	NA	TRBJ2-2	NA	CASSVALLGELFF	TGTGCCAGCAGCGTAGCCCTGTTAGGGGAGCTGTTTTTT
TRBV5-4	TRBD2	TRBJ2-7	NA	CASSPGGPLASTYEQYF	TGTGCCAGCAGCCCGGGGGGGCCCCTCGCCTCTACCTACGAGCAGTACTTC
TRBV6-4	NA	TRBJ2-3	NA	CASSDAAGATDTQYF	TGTGCCAGCAGTGACGCGGCGGGGGCAACAGATACGCAGTATTTT
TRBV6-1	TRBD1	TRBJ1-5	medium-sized	CASKNRGLNQPQHF	TGTGCCAGCAAAAACAGGGGGCTCAATCAGCCCCAGCATTTT
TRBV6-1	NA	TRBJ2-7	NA	CASSRGHEQYF	TGTGCCAGCAGCAGGGGCCACGAGCAGTACTTC
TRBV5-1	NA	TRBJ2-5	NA	CASSLEGRETQYF	TGCGCCAGCAGCTTGGAAGGCAGGGAGACCCAGTACTTC
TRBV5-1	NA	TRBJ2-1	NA	CASSLGGAGEQFF	TGCGCCAGCAGCTTGGGGGGAGCAGGTGAGCAGTTCTTC
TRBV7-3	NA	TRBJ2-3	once	CASSPGIVDTQYF	TGTGCCAGCAGCCCCGGTATAGTAGATACGCAGTATTTT
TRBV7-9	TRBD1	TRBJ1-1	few	CASSLGATGGNTEAFF	TGTGCCAGCAGCTTAGGGGCGACAGGGGGGAACACTGAAGCTTTCTTT
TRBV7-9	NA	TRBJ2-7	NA	CASSLGQGGPEQYF	TGTGCCAGCAGCCTCGGCCAAGGAGGCCCCGAGCAGTACTTC
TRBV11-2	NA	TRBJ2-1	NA	CASSLRQVSYNEQFF	TGTGCCAGCAGCTTACGACAGGTCTCCTACAATGAGCAGTTCTTC
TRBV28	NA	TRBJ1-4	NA	CASSLGVGRENEKLFF	TGTGCCAGCAGTCTCGGGGTGGGCAGAGAGAATGAAAAACTGTTTTTT
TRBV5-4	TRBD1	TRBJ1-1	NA	CASSLGRGRMNTEAFF	TGTGCCAGCAGCTTGGGGAGGGGGCGGATGAACACTGAAGCTTTCTTT
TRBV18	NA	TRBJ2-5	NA	CASSPQTGGGETQYF	TGTGCCAGCTCACCACAGACAGGAGGTGGAGAGACCCAGTACTTC
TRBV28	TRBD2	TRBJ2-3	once	CASNLGIAGGRGTDTQYF	TGTGCCAGCAACCTGGGAATAGCGGGGGGGCGGGGCACAGATACGCAGTATTTT
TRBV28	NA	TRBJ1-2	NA	CASRTVLYGYTF	TGTGCCAGCAGGACAGTCCTCTATGGCTACACCTTC
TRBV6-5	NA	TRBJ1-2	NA	CASTTLAGIAGYTF	TGTGCCAGCACCACCCTTGCAGGGATCGCTGGCTACACCTTC
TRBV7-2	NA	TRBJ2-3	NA	CASSLVGQSTDTQYF	TGTGCCAGCAGCTTAGTGGGCCAAAGCACAGATACGCAGTATTTT
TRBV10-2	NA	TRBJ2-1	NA	CASTGVLGGLYNEQFF	TGCGCCAGCACGGGGGTTCTTGGGGGACTCTACAATGAGCAGTTCTTC
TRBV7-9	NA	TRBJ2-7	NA	CASKGVYEQYF	TGTGCCAGCAAGGGGGTGTACGAGCAGTACTTC
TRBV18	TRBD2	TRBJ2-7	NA	CASSPTSGSYEQYF	TGTGCCAGCTCACCGACTAGCGGCTCCTACGAGCAGTACTTC
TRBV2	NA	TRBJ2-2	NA	CASSDDLNTGELFF	TGTGCCAGCAGCGATGACTTGAACACCGGGGAGCTGTTTTTT
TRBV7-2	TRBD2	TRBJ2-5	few	CASSLALGTSSQTQYF	TGTGCCAGCAGCTTAGCGCTTGGGACTAGCAGCCAGACCCAGTACTTC
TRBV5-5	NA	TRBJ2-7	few	CASSLGQVYEQYF	TGTGCCAGCAGCTTGGGGCAGGTCTACGAGCAGTACTTC
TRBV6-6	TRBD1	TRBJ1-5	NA	CASRWDSYSNQPQHF	TGTGCCAGCAGGTGGGACAGCTACTCCAATCAGCCCCAGCATTTT
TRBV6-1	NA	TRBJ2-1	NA	CASSDPYPQRGRSNEQFF	TGTGCCAGCAGTGACCCCTACCCCCAGCGAGGTCGGAGCAATGAGCAGTTCTTC